The 13 T cell receptor beta chains below all came from one sample that was sequenced in a study of persistence of HIV-infected CD4 T cells. Stimulation used around 10 ug/mL lysate from CMV-infected fibroblasts. Memory cells lacking CD40L and CD69 with high CD45RO were sorted. The libraries were made with immunoSEQ version 4 in survey mode. Clones were sequenced by immunoSEQ multiplex PCR, and TCRdb holds only the in-frame ones, with some missing. The sample carries fewer than 30,000 clones, almost 85% recorded once. No antigens are known for them. Sample: CD4+ T cells sorted from PBMCs after 18-hour stimulation, taken from a patient who received antiretroviral therapy. The receptors come from an adult man with HIV who was CMV-seropositive.

The chain joins TRBV7-3 to TRBJ2-1, with 12 positions matching TRBD2. Germline values: CDR1 SGHTA, CDR2 FQGTGA. V lost 5 bases, J lost 3 bases, and 5 bases stayed unmatched. CDR3 size: 16 residues. In DNA, the CDR3 is TGTGCCAGCAGCCTTAAGACTAGCGGGGGCTACAATGAGCAGTTCTTC. This sequence encodes CASSLKTSGGYNEQFF. Full variable domain (missing parts from reference TRBV7-3 and TRBJ2-1): GAGVSQTPSNKVTEKGKYVELRCDPISGHTALYWYRQSLGQGPEFLIYFQGTGAADDSGLPNDRFFAVRPEGSVSTLKIQRTERGDSAVYLCASSLKTSGGYNEQFFGPGTRLTVL.

This clone was seen more than once but under ten times. This rearrangement joins TRBV10-3 to TRBJ1-6; 9 bases are shared with TRBD1. The CDR3 has 16 amino acids. Trimming removed 4 bases from V and 6 bases from J; junction bases left unmatched: 7. Germline V gene sequence: CDR1 ENHRY, CDR2 SYGVKD. CDR3 sequence reads: CAISGGDRELNSPLHF. The CDR3 DNA follows: TGTGCCATCAGTGGGGGGGACAGGGAACTTAATTCACCCCTCCACTTT.

V usage is TRBV5-1 and J usage is TRBJ1-2; no definite D call. The germline V gene has CDR1 SGHRS and CDR2 YFSETQ. Between the trimmed V and J ends, which lost 4 bases and 0 bases, there was a span of 13 bases. This CDR3 is built from 15 residues. This CDR3 reads CASSREGGSNYGYTF. For the CDR3, the DNA is TGCGCCAGCAGCCGCGAGGGCGGATCTAACTATGGCTACACCTTC.

The J gene is TRBJ2-4, the V gene TRBV28; maybe TRBD1 (7 bases). V was clipped by 3 bases and J by 7 bases, with 13 bases between them. Germline CDR1 reads MDHEN; CDR2 reads SYDVKM. This CDR3 contains 14 residues. CDR3 in DNA: TGTGCCAGCAGTTTGTCGTCAGGGGGGAACATTCAGTACTTC. It is translated as CASSLSSGGNIQYF.

This chain uses TRBV3-1 (or the pseudogene TRBV3-2) with TRBJ2-1, with D perhaps matching TRBD1 (5 bases). The V gene lost 1 base and the J gene lost 10 bases, with 14 bases spanning the gap. CDR3 length: 14 residues. Germline lookup yields CDR1 LGHDT and CDR2 YNNKEL (reference sequence). CDR3 sequence: CASSQAKRWTEQFF. CDR3 nucleotide sequence: TGTGCCAGCAGCCAAGCGAAACGGTGGACAGAGCAGTTCTTC.

This chain links TRBV18 with TRBJ2-7, with D tentatively TRBD1 or TRBD2 (5 bases each). Germline assignment: CDR1 KGHSH and CDR2 LQKENI. The CDR3 totals 15 residues. Trimming pared 4 bases from V and 0 bases from J, leaving 13 bases between. For the CDR3, the DNA is TGTGCCAGCTCACAGGGACCCCATAGCTCCTACGAGCAGTACTTC. Residues: CASSQGPHSSYEQYF.

The rearrangement uses TRBV12-2 and TRBJ2-3; TRBD1 is the table's D call, not checked against the DNA. TRBV12-2 is flagged as a pseudogene. The CDR3 is made up of 16 amino acids. The CDR3 nucleotides are TGTGCAAGTCGCTTAGGAGGCCAGGGGGACACAGATACGCAGTATTTT. Residues: CASRLGGQGDTDTQYF.

V usage is TRBV5-1 and J usage is TRBJ1-1; 9 positions agree with TRBD1. The germline CDR1 and CDR2 sequences are SGHRS and YFSETQ. The J segment lost 1 base and the V segment lost 0 bases, leaving 4 bases of the junction unmatched. The CDR3 sequence is 16 residues long. The CDR3, as DNA: TGCGCCAGCAGCTTGGCCGGGGACAGGGCGAACACTGAAGCTTTCTTT. Its translation is CASSLAGDRANTEAFF. Looking up the rest from reference TRBV5-1 and TRBJ1-1 gives the full variable domain: KAGVTQTPRYLIKTRGQQVTLSCSPISGHRSVSWYQQTPGQGLQFLFEYFSETQRNKGNFPGRFSGRQFSNSRSEMNVSTLELGDSALYLCASSLAGDRANTEAFFGQGTRLTVV.

This chain uses TRBV10-1 with TRBJ1-5, with a weak D call TRBD1 (6 bases). V was shortened by 3 bases and J by 2 bases, with 14 bases between the two germline ends. Per the germline V gene, CDR1 is WNHNN and CDR2 is SYGVQD (reference sequence). CDR3 length: 16 amino acids. CDR3 in DNA: TGCGCCAGCAGTGACTCCACAGGGAACGGCAATCAGCCCCAGCATTTT. Amino acids: CASSDSTGNGNQPQHF.

The V and J genes are TRBV7-2 and TRBJ1-4, with D unclear. The CDR3 runs to 15 residues. CDR1 SGHTA and CDR2 FQGNSA come from the germline V gene. V was trimmed by 2 bases and J by 7 bases, leaving 14 bases between them. The CDR3 bases are TGTGCCAGCAGCTTAAGTGTCCTACCCTCTGAAAAACTGTTTTTT. Translated, it gives CASSLSVLPSEKLFF. Complete variable domain (other parts from reference TRBV7-2 and TRBJ1-4): GAGVSQSPSNKVTEKGKDVELRCDPISGHTALYWYRQSLGQGLEFLIYFQGNSAPDKSGLPSDRFSAERTGGSVSTLTIQRTQQEDSAVYLCASSLSVLPSEKLFFGSGTQLSVL.

The chain employs TRBV7-8 and TRBJ2-3, with 7 bases lining up with TRBD1. Germline CDR1 SGHVS, CDR2 FQNEAQ. The CDR3 is 14 residues long. Germline trimming cut 4 bases from V and 1 base from J; bases unmatched to any gene: 2. The CDR3 region is CASSSGQGTDTQYF. The CDR3 DNA reads TGTGCCAGCAGCTCTGGACAGGGCACAGATACGCAGTATTTT.

The J gene is TRBJ1-3, the V gene TRBV2; TRBD1 is a possible D gene (6 bases). Germline V lookup: CDR1 SNHLY, CDR2 FYNNEI. The CDR3 sequence is 13 residues long. Trimming cost V 6 bases and J 5 bases, with 11 bases left between them. The CDR3 loop is CASRGQRRNTIYF. The CDR3 DNA follows: TGTGCCAGCAGAGGACAGAGACGAAACACCATATATTTT.

This chain joins TRBV28 and TRBJ1-2; the match to TRBD1 covers 12 bases. V gave up 10 bases and J gave up 7 bases; unmatched junction bases: 16. From germline, CDR1 is MDHEN and CDR2 SYDVKM. The CDR3 covers 16 residues. CDR3 bases: TGTGCCACCAGGCTTGGACCGGGACAGGGGGCACTTGGCTACACCTTC. This translates into CATRLGPGQGALGYTF.